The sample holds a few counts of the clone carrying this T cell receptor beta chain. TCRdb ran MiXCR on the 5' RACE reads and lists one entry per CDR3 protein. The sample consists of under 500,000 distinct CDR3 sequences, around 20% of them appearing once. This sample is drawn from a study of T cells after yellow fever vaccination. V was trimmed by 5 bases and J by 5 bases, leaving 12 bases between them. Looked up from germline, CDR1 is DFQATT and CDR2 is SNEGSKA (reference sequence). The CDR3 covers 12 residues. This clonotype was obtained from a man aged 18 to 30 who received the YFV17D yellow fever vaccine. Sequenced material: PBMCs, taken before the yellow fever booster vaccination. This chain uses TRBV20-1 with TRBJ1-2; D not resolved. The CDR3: CSARGSYYGYTF. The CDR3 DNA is TGCAGTGCTCGTGGGTCGTATTATGGCTACACCTTC.